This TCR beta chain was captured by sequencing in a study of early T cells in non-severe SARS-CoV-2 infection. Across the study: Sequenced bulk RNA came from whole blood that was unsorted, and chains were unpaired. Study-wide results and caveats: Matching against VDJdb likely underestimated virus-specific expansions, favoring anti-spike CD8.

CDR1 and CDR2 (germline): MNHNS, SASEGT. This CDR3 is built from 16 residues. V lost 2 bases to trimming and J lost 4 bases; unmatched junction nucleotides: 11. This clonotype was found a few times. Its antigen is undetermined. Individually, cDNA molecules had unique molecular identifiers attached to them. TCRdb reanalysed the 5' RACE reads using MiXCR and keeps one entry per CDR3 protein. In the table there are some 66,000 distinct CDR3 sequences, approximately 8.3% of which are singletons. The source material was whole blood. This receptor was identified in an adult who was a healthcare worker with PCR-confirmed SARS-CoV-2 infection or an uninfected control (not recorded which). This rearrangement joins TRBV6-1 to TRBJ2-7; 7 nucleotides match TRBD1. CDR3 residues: CASSEIPGQYVYEQYF. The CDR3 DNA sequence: TGTGCCAGCAGTGAAATACCGGGACAGTATGTGTACGAGCAGTACTTC.